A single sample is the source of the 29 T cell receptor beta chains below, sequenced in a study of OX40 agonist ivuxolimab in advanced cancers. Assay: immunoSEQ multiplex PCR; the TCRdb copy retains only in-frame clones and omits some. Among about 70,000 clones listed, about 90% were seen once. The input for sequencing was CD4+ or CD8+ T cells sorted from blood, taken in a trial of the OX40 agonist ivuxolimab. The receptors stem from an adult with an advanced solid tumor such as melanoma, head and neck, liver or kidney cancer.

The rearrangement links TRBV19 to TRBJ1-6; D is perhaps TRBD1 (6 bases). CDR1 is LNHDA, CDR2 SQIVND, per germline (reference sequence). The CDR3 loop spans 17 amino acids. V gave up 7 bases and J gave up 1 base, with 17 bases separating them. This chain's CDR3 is CASTQGRSGSYNSPLHF. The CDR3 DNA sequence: TGTGCCAGTACCCAGGGGAGATCCGGGTCCTATAATTCACCCCTCCACTTT.

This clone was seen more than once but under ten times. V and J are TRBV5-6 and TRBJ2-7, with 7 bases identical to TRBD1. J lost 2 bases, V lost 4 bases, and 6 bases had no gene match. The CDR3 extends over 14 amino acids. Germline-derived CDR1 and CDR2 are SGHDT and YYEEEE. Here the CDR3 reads CASSNWDRAYEQYF. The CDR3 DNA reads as TGTGCCAGCAGCAACTGGGACAGAGCCTACGAGCAGTACTTC.

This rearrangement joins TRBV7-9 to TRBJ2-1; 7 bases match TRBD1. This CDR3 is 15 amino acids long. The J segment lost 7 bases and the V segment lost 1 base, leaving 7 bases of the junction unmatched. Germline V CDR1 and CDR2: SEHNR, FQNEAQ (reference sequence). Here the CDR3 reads CASSLDGTAINEQFF. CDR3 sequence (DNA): TGTGCCAGCAGCTTAGATGGGACAGCGATAAATGAGCAGTTCTTC.

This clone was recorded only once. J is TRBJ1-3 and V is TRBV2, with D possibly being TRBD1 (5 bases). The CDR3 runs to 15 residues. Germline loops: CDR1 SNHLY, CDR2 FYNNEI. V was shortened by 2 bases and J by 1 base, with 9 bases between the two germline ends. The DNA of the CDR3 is TGTGCCAGCAGTGAAAATCGGGGGTCTGGAAACACCATATATTTT. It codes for CASSENRGSGNTIYF.

CDR3 sequence reads: CASRERLAGNTDTQYF. Here the CDR3 DNA reads TGTGCCAGCAGGGAAAGACTAGCGGGAAACACAGATACGCAGTATTTT. The rearrangement uses TRBV6-1 and TRBJ2-3; 11 nucleotides agree with TRBD2. CDR1 is MNHNS, CDR2 SASEGT, per germline. The CDR3 runs to 16 residues. The junction had 7 bases not matched to a gene; V was cut back by 6 bases and J by 2 bases.

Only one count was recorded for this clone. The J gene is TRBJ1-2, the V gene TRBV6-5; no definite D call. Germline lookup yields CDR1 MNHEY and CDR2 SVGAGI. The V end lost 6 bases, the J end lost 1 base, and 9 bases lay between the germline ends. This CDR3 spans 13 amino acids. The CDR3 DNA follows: TGTGCCAGCAGCTTCGACATTAACTATGGCTACACCTTC. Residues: CASSFDINYGYTF.

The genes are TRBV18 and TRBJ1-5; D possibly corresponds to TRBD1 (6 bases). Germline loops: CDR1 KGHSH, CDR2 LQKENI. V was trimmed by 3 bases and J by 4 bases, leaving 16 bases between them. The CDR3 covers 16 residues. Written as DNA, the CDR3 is TGTGCCAGCTCACCGGGGCAACAGGGACTTAATCAGCCCCAGCATTTT. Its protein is CASSPGQQGLNQPQHF.

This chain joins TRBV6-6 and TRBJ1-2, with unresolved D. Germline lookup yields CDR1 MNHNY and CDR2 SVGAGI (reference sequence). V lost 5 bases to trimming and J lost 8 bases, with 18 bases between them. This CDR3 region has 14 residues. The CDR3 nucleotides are TGTGCCAGCAGTCCCCCTGGAGGGATGGGCGGCTACACCTTC. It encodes CASSPPGGMGGYTF.

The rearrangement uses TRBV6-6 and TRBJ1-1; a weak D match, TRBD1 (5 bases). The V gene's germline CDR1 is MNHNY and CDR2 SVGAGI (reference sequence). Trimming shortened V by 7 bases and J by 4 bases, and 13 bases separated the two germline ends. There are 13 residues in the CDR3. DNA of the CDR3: TGTGCCAGCAATTTCAGGGTGATCACTGAAGCTTTCTTT. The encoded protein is CASNFRVITEAFF.

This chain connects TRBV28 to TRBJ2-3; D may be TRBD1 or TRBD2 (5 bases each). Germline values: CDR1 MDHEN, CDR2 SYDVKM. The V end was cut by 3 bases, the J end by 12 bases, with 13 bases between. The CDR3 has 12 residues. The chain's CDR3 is CASSFAPGPQYF. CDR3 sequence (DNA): TGTGCCAGCAGTTTTGCCCCGGGGCCCCAGTATTTT.

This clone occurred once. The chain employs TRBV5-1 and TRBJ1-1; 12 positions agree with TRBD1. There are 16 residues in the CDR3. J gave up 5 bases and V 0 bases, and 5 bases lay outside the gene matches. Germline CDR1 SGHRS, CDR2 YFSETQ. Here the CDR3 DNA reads TGCGCCAGCAGCTTGGATGGGACAGGGGGCGGTACTGAAGCTTTCTTT. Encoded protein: CASSLDGTGGGTEAFF.

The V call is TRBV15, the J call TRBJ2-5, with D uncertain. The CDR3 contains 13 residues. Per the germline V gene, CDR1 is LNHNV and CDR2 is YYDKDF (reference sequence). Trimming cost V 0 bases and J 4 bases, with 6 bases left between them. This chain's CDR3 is CATSRDLLETQYF. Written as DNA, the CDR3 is TGTGCCACCAGCAGAGATCTCTTAGAGACCCAGTACTTC.

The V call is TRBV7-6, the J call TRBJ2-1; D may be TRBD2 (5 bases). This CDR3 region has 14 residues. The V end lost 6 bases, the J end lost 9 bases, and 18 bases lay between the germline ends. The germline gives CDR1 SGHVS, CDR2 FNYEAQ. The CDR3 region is CASRTVASSGEQFF. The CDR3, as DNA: TGTGCCAGCAGGACGGTGGCGTCAAGCGGTGAGCAGTTCTTC.

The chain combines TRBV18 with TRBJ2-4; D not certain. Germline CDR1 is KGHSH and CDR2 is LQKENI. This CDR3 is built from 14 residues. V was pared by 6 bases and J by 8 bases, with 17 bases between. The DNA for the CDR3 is TGTGCCAGCTCGTTCGGGTCCCCTCAAGACATTCAGTACTTC. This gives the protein CASSFGSPQDIQYF.

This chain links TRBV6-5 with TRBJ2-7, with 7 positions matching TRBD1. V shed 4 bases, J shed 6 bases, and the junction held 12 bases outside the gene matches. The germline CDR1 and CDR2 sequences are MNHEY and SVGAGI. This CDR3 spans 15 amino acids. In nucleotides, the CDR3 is TGTGCCAGCAGTTCTGGGACAGCTACAGGGCGCGAGCAGTACTTC. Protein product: CASSSGTATGREQYF.

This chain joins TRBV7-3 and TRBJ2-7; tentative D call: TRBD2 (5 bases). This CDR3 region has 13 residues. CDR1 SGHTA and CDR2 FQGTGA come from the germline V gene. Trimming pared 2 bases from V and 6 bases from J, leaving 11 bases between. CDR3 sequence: CASSLGGGFEQYF. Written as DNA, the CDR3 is TGTGCCAGCAGCTTAGGAGGTGGGTTCGAGCAGTACTTC.

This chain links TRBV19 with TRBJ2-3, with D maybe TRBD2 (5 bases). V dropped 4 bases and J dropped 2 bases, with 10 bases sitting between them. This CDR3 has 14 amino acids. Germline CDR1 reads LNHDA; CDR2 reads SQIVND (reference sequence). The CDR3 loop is CASSRSGDTDTQYF. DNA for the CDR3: TGTGCCAGTAGTAGGAGCGGAGACACAGATACGCAGTATTTT.

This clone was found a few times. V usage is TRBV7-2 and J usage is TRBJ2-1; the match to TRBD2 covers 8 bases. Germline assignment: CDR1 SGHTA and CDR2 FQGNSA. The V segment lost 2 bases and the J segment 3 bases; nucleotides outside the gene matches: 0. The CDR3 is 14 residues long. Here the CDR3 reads CASSLTSGYNEQFF. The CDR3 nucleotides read TGTGCCAGCAGCTTAACTAGCGGCTACAATGAGCAGTTCTTC.

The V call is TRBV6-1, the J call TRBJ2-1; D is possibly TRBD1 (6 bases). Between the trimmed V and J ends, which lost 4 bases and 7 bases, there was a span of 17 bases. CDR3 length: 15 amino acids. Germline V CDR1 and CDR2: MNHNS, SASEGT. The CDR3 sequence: CASSVEAGAFNEQFF. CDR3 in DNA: TGTGCCAGCAGTGTGGAGGCAGGGGCGTTTAATGAGCAGTTCTTC.

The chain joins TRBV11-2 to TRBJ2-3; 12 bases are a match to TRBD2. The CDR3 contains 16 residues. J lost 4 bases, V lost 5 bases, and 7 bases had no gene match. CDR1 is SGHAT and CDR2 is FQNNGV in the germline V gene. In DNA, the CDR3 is TGTGCCAGCAGCGTGACTAGCGGGAGACGGGCAGATACGCAGTATTTT. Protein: CASSVTSGRRADTQYF.

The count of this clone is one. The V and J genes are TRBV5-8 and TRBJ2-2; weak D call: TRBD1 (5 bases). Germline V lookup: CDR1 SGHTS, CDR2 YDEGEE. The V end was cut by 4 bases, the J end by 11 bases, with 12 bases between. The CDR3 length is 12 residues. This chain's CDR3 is CASSPDISELFF. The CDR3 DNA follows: TGTGCCAGCAGCCCGGACATTTCCGAGCTGTTTTTT.

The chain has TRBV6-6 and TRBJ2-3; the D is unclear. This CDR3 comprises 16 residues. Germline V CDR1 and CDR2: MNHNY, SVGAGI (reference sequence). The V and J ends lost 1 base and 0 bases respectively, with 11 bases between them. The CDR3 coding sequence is TGTGCCAGCAGTTACTTGGGCGGAACTAGCACAGATACGCAGTATTTT. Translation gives CASSYLGGTSTDTQYF.

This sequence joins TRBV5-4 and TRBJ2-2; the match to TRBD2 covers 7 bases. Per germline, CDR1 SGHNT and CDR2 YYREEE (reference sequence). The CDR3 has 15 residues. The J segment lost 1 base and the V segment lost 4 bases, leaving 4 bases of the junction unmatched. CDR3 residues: CASSVGGLNTGELFF. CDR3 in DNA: TGTGCCAGCAGCGTGGGAGGGTTGAACACCGGGGAGCTGTTTTTT.

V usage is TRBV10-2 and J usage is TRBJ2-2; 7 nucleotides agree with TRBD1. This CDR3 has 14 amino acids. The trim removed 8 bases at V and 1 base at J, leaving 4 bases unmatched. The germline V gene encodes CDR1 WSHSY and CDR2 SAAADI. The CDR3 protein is CASGDRVNTGELFF. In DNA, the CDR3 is TGCGCCAGCGGCGACAGGGTGAACACCGGGGAGCTGTTTTTT.

The CDR3 sequence is CASSASGGPLNEQFF. Written as DNA, the CDR3 is TGCGCCAGCAGCGCTAGCGGGGGGCCTCTCAATGAGCAGTTCTTC. The chain joins TRBV5-1 to TRBJ2-1; 11 bases are shared with TRBD2. The CDR3 is 15 residues long. Looked up from germline, CDR1 is SGHRS and CDR2 is YFSETQ. V gave up 4 bases and J gave up 6 bases; unmatched junction bases: 6.

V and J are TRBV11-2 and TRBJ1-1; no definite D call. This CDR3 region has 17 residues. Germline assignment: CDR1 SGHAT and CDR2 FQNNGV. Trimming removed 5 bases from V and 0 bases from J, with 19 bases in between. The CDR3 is CASSLGFEGQMNTEAFF. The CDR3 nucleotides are TGTGCCAGCAGCCTAGGCTTCGAAGGCCAAATGAACACTGAAGCTTTCTTT.

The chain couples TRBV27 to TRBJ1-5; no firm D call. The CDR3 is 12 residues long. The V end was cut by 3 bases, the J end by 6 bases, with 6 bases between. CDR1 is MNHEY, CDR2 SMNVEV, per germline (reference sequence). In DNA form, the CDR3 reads TGTGCCAGCAGTTTTTGGGGTCAGCCCCAGCATTTT. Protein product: CASSFWGQPQHF.

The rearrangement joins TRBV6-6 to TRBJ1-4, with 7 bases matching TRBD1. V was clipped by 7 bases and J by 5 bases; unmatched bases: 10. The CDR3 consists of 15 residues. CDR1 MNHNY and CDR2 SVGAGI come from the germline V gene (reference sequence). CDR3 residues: CASTKARGENEKLFF. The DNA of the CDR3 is TGTGCCAGCACCAAGGCCAGGGGGGAGAATGAAAAACTGTTTTTT.

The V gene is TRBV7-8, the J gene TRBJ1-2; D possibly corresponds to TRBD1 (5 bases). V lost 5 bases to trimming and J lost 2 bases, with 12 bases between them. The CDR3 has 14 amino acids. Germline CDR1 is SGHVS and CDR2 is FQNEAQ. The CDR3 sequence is CASSLRTSNYGYTF. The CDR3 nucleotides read TGTGCCAGCAGCCTCAGGACATCGAACTATGGCTACACCTTC.